This T cell receptor beta chain is drawn from a study of shared clonotypes between healthy human individuals. Study at large: There were three CD4 naive, three CD4 memory, two CD8 naive and one CD8 memory plates per donor.

CD45RO negativity and positive selection for CCR7 defined naive CD8 cells, a population that excluded terminally differentiated effector memory CD45RA+ cells. It was at deep level that the assay was run. Over several immunoSEQ plates, each subset's genomic DNA was distributed in even portions. Profiling relied on immunoSEQ multiplex PCR, and the TCRdb table lists in-frame clones only, not all of them. The data contain roughly 1,800,000 clones, about 95% of them singletons. This TCR was sampled from a man younger than 30 in good health. Source material: naive CD8+ T cells sorted from blood.

The CDR3 nucleotides read TGTGCCAGCAGCTTAGGCCTAGCGGGAGTTCAAGATACGCAGTATTTT. As protein: CASSLGLAGVQDTQYF. The genes are TRBV7-8 and TRBJ2-3; 10 positions match TRBD2. There are 16 residues in the CDR3. V shed 1 base, J shed 5 bases, and the junction held 6 bases outside the gene matches. Germline V CDR1 and CDR2: SGHVS, FQNEAQ.